This T cell receptor (beta chain) was obtained from a study of early T cells in non-severe SARS-CoV-2 infection. TCRdb analysed the 5' RACE reads with MiXCR anew, one entry per CDR3 protein. The table records approximately 70,000 distinct CDR3 sequences, roughly 12% of them present only once. This clonotype was counted a few times. The germline V gene encodes CDR1 SQVTM and CDR2 ANQGSEA. The V gene lost 3 bases and the J gene lost 8 bases, with 10 bases spanning the gap. The CDR3 covers 11 residues. Sequenced material: whole blood. The chain carries TRBV29-1 and TRBJ1-2; D gene ambiguous. This TCR was sampled from an adult who was a healthcare worker with PCR-confirmed SARS-CoV-2 infection or an uninfected control (not recorded which). The CDR3 sequence is CSVEQEWGYTF. For the CDR3, the DNA is TGCAGCGTTGAGCAGGAGTGGGGCTACACCTTC. Full variable domain (outside the CDR3, taken from reference TRBV29-1 and TRBJ1-2): SAVISQKPSRDICQRGTSLTIQCQVDSQVTMMFWYRQQPGQSLTLIATANQGSEATYESGFVIDKFPISRPNLTFSTLTVSNMSPEDSSIYLCSVEQEWGYTFGSGTRLTVV.